The next 29 T cell receptor beta chains were all read from a single sample in a study of blood T cell repertoires in COVID-19. Clones were read by immunoSEQ multiplex PCR, and TCRdb kept only the in-frame ones, dropping some. The table records 250,000 to 350,000 clones, around 85% of them present only once. The sequenced sample consisted of peripheral blood. Receptor source: a human donor with COVID-19, enrolled during active disease. The donor label of this sample is uncertain.

For this clone: A much larger clone is a single base away; this may be a read error. Other DNA sequences in this sample translate to the same CDR3. This chain connects TRBV9 to TRBJ2-1; D ambiguous. CDR1 is SGDLS, CDR2 YYNGEE, per germline. The CDR3 sequence is 12 residues long. Trimming took 1 base from V and 7 from J, leaving 6 bases between them. The CDR3 loop is CASSVTGNEQFF. The DNA of the CDR3 is TGTGCCAGCAGCGTAACCGGGAATGAGCAGTTCTTC.

This clone was seen a few times. The J gene is TRBJ2-1, the V gene TRBV27; TRBD2 matches at 7 bases. With 10 bases clipped from V and 1 base from J, the junction kept 10 bases outside the gene matches. This CDR3 spans 15 amino acids. The germline V gene has CDR1 MNHEY and CDR2 SMNVEV (reference sequence). The DNA of the CDR3 is TGTGCCACCCTCAGGAGGGAGGGATCCTACAATGAGCAGTTCTTC. As protein: CATLRREGSYNEQFF.

J is TRBJ2-3 and V is TRBV15; 13 bases match TRBD2. The J segment lost 0 bases and the V segment lost 2 bases, leaving 8 bases of the junction unmatched. Germline values: CDR1 LNHNV, CDR2 YYDKDF (reference sequence). This CDR3 has 19 amino acids. CDR3 loop: CATSRYRTSGGSSTDTQYF. DNA of the CDR3: TGTGCCACCAGCAGATACAGGACTAGCGGGGGTTCTAGCACAGATACGCAGTATTTT.

The chain carries TRBV2 and TRBJ1-1; no clear D gene. The CDR3 spans 13 residues. The germline V and J ends were trimmed by 2 bases and 4 bases, with 8 bases remaining between them. Germline CDR1 SNHLY, CDR2 FYNNEI. CDR3 in DNA: TGTGCCAGCAGTGAACGCGGTGCCACTGAAGCTTTCTTT. Translation: CASSERGATEAFF.

V is TRBV19 and J is TRBJ2-7; 9 bases align to TRBD1. Germline V lookup: CDR1 LNHDA, CDR2 SQIVND (reference sequence). V was clipped by 8 bases and J by 5 bases; unmatched bases: 7. This CDR3 is 13 amino acids long. The CDR3 nucleotides read TGTGCCAGTCAGAGGACAGGGGACAACGAGCAGTACTTC. Its translation is CASQRTGDNEQYF.

This clone occurred a few times. The rearrangement uses TRBV9 and TRBJ1-1; 7 bases align to TRBD1. The V gene end was trimmed by 4 bases and the J gene end by 0 bases; junction bases not matched to a gene: 3. This CDR3 comprises 14 residues. Germline V gene sequence: CDR1 SGDLS, CDR2 YYNGEE. Here the CDR3 reads CASSTGTVNTEAFF. The CDR3 DNA reads TGTGCCAGCAGCACCGGGACAGTGAACACTGAAGCTTTCTTT.

V is TRBV3-1 (or the pseudogene TRBV3-2) and J is TRBJ2-5; 7 nucleotides line up with TRBD2. The CDR3 has 13 residues. Germline V gene data show CDR1 as LGHDT and CDR2 as YNNKEL (reference sequence). J was trimmed by 3 bases and V by 4 bases; bases with no gene match: 2. The CDR3, as DNA: TGTGCCAGCAGCCTCCTAGCGGAAGAGACCCAGTACTTC. As protein: CASSLLAEETQYF.

A remark on this clone: The same CDR3 arises from other DNA sequences in this sample as well. This chain connects TRBV19 to TRBJ1-4, with 12 bases identical to TRBD1. J gave up 8 bases and V 6 bases, and 4 bases lay outside the gene matches. The CDR3 covers 14 residues. Germline V gene sequence: CDR1 LNHDA, CDR2 SQIVND (reference sequence). CDR3 protein: CASSPGQGAEKLFF. The CDR3 coding sequence is TGTGCCAGTAGCCCGGGACAGGGGGCCGAAAAACTGTTTTTT.

The rearrangement links TRBV12-3 or TRBV12-4 to TRBJ2-4; no clear D gene. The V end lost 3 bases, the J end lost 0 bases, and 3 bases lay between the germline ends. The length of the CDR3 is 13 residues. The CDR3 nucleotides read TGTGCCAGCAGTTTTAGAGCCAAAAACATTCAGTACTTC. Translation: CASSFRAKNIQYF.

The chain recombines TRBV3-1 (or the pseudogene TRBV3-2) with TRBJ2-2; tentatively, D is TRBD1 (5 bases). From germline, CDR1 is LGHDT and CDR2 YNNKEL (reference sequence). Trimming took off 4 bases at V and 1 base at J, with 13 bases between the two ends. This CDR3 is built from 16 residues. The CDR3 DNA is TGTGCCAGCAGCCCCCGGGCAGGGTGGAACACCGGGGAGCTGTTTTTT. Its translation: CASSPRAGWNTGELFF.

V gene TRBV28 combines with J gene TRBJ1-5; 7 nucleotides agree with TRBD1. This CDR3 spans 13 amino acids. The V and J ends lost 8 bases and 6 bases, in that order; junction bases with no gene match: 7. CDR1 is MDHEN, CDR2 SYDVKM, per germline. The CDR3 here is CASGQVGGQPQHF. The CDR3 nucleotides are TGTGCCAGCGGACAGGTAGGGGGTCAGCCCCAGCATTTT.

V and J are TRBV12-5 and TRBJ1-6; D not certain. The CDR3 covers 18 residues. CDR1 and CDR2 (germline): LGHNT, FRNRAP. The V end lost 1 base, the J end lost 10 bases, and 23 bases lay between the germline ends. The DNA for the CDR3 is TGTGCTAGTGGTTTGGGGCACCAACCGGACGGCGGCGGGTCACCCCTCCACTTT. Its translation: CASGLGHQPDGGGSPLHF.

The rearrangement uses TRBV9 and TRBJ2-3; 7 bases match TRBD1. The V gene's germline CDR1 is SGDLS and CDR2 YYNGEE. The junction had 8 bases not matched to a gene; V was cut back by 3 bases and J by 4 bases. CDR3 length: 15 residues. CDR3 protein: CASSAGDRWPDTQYF. The CDR3 DNA reads TGTGCCAGCAGCGCCGGGGACAGATGGCCAGATACGCAGTATTTT.

V and J are TRBV7-8 and TRBJ1-2; TRBD1 might be the D (5 bases). The CDR3 is 16 residues long. CDR1 is SGHVS, CDR2 FQNEAQ, per germline. The ends were cut back, 1 base at V and 0 bases at J, with 12 bases in the middle. The CDR3 region is CASSLEAGLANYGYTF. The CDR3 DNA follows: TGTGCCAGCAGCTTAGAGGCAGGGCTAGCTAACTATGGCTACACCTTC.

The chain employs TRBV9 and TRBJ2-7, with TRBD2 matching over 11 bases. Germline V gives CDR1 SGDLS, CDR2 YYNGEE. The V gene end was trimmed by 4 bases and the J gene end by 5 bases; junction bases not matched to a gene: 5. The CDR3 runs 14 residues. The CDR3 region is CASSMGLAADEQYF. CDR3 bases: TGTGCCAGCAGCATGGGACTAGCGGCCGACGAGCAGTACTTC.

The chain couples TRBV7-9 to TRBJ2-3; 7 nucleotides match TRBD1. The V and J ends lost 3 bases and 1 base, in that order; junction bases with no gene match: 4. Germline values: CDR1 SEHNR, CDR2 FQNEAQ (reference sequence). This CDR3 spans 15 amino acids. The CDR3 nucleotides are TGTGCCAGCAGCTTTCCCGACAGGGGCACAGATACGCAGTATTTT. This sequence encodes CASSFPDRGTDTQYF.

The rearrangement joins TRBV9 to TRBJ2-7; TRBD2 agrees at 8 bases. The ends lost 3 bases at V and 6 bases at J; junction bases unmatched: 14. CDR1 is SGDLS, CDR2 YYNGEE, per germline. This CDR3 is built from 16 residues. The CDR3 here is CASSAYTGLVRSEQYF. Here the CDR3 DNA reads TGTGCCAGCAGCGCTTACACGGGACTAGTGCGTTCCGAGCAGTACTTC.

The chain combines TRBV28 with TRBJ1-2; 12 nucleotides match TRBD1. The J segment lost 4 bases and the V segment lost 6 bases, leaving 9 bases of the junction unmatched. The germline CDR1 and CDR2 sequences are MDHEN and SYDVKM. There are 16 residues in the CDR3. The CDR3 loop is CASSPPGQGAVYGYTF. CDR3 bases: TGTGCCAGCAGCCCACCGGGACAGGGGGCTGTCTATGGCTACACCTTC.

This chain joins TRBV6-5 and TRBJ2-7; 10 nucleotides match TRBD1. This CDR3 spans 14 amino acids. CDR1 and CDR2 from the germline V gene are MNHEY and SVGAGI. The junction had 6 bases not matched to a gene; V was cut back by 4 bases and J by 6 bases. The CDR3 protein is CASSWGDRGTEQYF. DNA for the CDR3: TGTGCCAGCAGTTGGGGGGACAGGGGCACCGAGCAGTACTTC.

A note on this clone: The same CDR3 can be traced to other DNA sequences in this sample. This chain joins TRBV5-1 and TRBJ1-5; D is undetermined. Looked up from germline, CDR1 is SGHRS and CDR2 is YFSETQ. V was shortened by 5 bases and J by 1 base, with 10 bases between the two germline ends. CDR3 length equals 14 residues. The CDR3 region is CASSPGLSNQPQHF. The CDR3 DNA sequence: TGCGCCAGCAGTCCAGGACTGAGCAATCAGCCCCAGCATTTT.

The gene calls are TRBV11-2 and TRBJ2-5; D is ambiguous. Looked up from germline, CDR1 is SGHAT and CDR2 is FQNNGV. The CDR3 loop spans 12 amino acids. The germline V and J ends were trimmed by 1 base and 4 bases, with 4 bases remaining between them. CDR3 sequence (DNA): TGTGCCAGCAGCTTAGCCCTAGAGACCCAGTACTTC. It is translated as CASSLALETQYF.

The V and J genes are TRBV7-2 and TRBJ1-5, with 9 bases aligning to TRBD1. The CDR3 spans 16 residues. Looked up from germline, CDR1 is SGHTA and CDR2 is FQGNSA. Unmatched junction bases numbered 8, after V lost 5 bases and J lost 3 bases. Here the CDR3 reads CASSPWTGEANQPQHF. The DNA for the CDR3 is TGTGCCAGCAGCCCCTGGACAGGGGAGGCCAATCAGCCCCAGCATTTT.

V is TRBV30 and J is TRBJ1-5; a possible D gene is TRBD1 (5 bases). Trimming left V 2 bases short and J 0 bases short, with 8 bases between. The CDR3 is 14 amino acids. Per the germline V gene, CDR1 is GTSNPN and CDR2 is SVGIG (reference sequence). CDR3 in DNA: TGTGCCTGGAGTAAGGGGAATAGCAATCAGCCCCAGCATTTT. It codes for CAWSKGNSNQPQHF. Full variable domain (rest looked up from reference TRBV30 and TRBJ1-5): SQTIHQWPATLVQPVGSPLSLECTVEGTSNPNLYWYRQAAGRGLQLLFYSVGIGQISSEVPQNLSASRPQDRQFILSSKKLLLSDSGFYLCAWSKGNSNQPQHFGDGTRLSIL.

The J gene is TRBJ1-1, the V gene TRBV9, with TRBD1 matching over 7 bases. Germline CDR1 reads SGDLS; CDR2 reads YYNGEE. The CDR3 extends over 14 amino acids. J was trimmed by 5 bases and V by 4 bases; bases with no gene match: 8. Here the CDR3 DNA reads TGTGCCAGCAGCTTTACCCCAGGGGGGACTGAAGCTTTCTTT. This gives the protein CASSFTPGGTEAFF.

The chain is built from TRBV28 and TRBJ2-5; 9 bases map to TRBD1. V was clipped by 3 bases and J by 4 bases; unmatched bases: 6. The V gene's germline CDR1 is MDHEN and CDR2 SYDVKM. The CDR3 has 15 amino acids. DNA of the CDR3: TGTGCCAGCAGTTTGACGGGACAGGGAACAGAGACCCAGTACTTC. Protein: CASSLTGQGTETQYF.

The chain joins TRBV29-1 to TRBJ2-5; tentatively, D is TRBD2 (6 bases). This CDR3 spans 13 amino acids. Germline lookup yields CDR1 SQVTM and CDR2 ANQGSEA. Trimming took off 4 bases at V and 2 bases at J, with 11 bases between the two ends. CDR3 coding DNA: TGCAGCGTTGGGGGAGGTGGTCAAGAGACCCAGTACTTC. Protein sequence: CSVGGGGQETQYF. The whole variable domain, filled in from reference TRBV29-1 and TRBJ2-5, reads SAVISQKPSRDICQRGTSLTIQCQVDSQVTMMFWYRQQPGQSLTLIATANQGSEATYESGFVIDKFPISRPNLTFSTLTVSNMSPEDSSIYLCSVGGGGQETQYFGPGTRLLVL.

The chain joins TRBV9 to TRBJ2-1; TRBD2 matches 9 bases. In germline, CDR1 is SGDLS, CDR2 YYNGEE. The CDR3 covers 18 residues. The V segment lost 0 bases and the J segment 0 bases; nucleotides outside the gene matches: 7. CDR3 amino acids: CASSVGISGRGSYNEQFF. For the CDR3, the DNA is TGTGCCAGCAGCGTAGGTATTAGCGGGAGAGGCTCCTACAATGAGCAGTTCTTC.

CDR3 sequence reads: CASSFMGHRGTEAFF. CDR3 coding DNA: TGTGCCAGTAGTTTTATGGGCCATCGGGGCACTGAAGCTTTCTTT. The chain combines TRBV19 with TRBJ1-1; no reliable D call. CDR1 and CDR2 (germline): LNHDA, SQIVND (reference sequence). The CDR3 is 15 amino acids. Trimming took 5 bases from V and 4 from J, leaving 17 bases between them.

The J gene is TRBJ2-1, the V gene TRBV5-1, with TRBD2 matching over 8 bases. V shed 2 bases, J shed 12 bases, and the junction held 7 bases outside the gene matches. The CDR3 consists of 13 residues. Germline V gives CDR1 SGHRS, CDR2 YFSETQ. CDR3 sequence: CASSFQRGSLQFF. CDR3 in DNA: TGCGCCAGCAGCTTCCAGCGGGGGTCATTGCAGTTCTTC.